The rows below give T cell receptor beta chains drawn from one sample of a study of liver allograft versus peripheral blood T cells. TCRdb ran MiXCR on the reads and lists one entry per CDR3 protein. The table shows about 9,200 distinct CDR3 sequences, with approximately 26% occurring only once. The receptors here all came from a human patient who had a liver transplant. Some T cells may have originated in the graft donor. Each CDR3 is given with its conserved first and last residue. D genes are given only for firm matches. Rows give clone size only sometimes, using once, few, many, or a class for an expanded clone.

length: 13
size: medium-sized
V: TRBV20-1
D: NA
J: TRBJ2-1
CDR3: CSANQVGYNEQFF
DNA: TGCAGTGCTAACCAAGTGGGTTACAATGAGCAGTTCTTC

length: 17
size: many
V: TRBV7-9
D: TRBD1
J: TRBJ2-7
CDR3: CASSQEEGRGPSYEQYF
DNA: TGTGCCAGCAGTCAGGAAGAGGGCAGGGGGCCTTCCTACGAGCAGTACTTC

length: 15
size: NA
V: TRBV25-1
D: TRBD1
J: TRBJ1-1
CDR3: CASSEWGRGQTEAFF
DNA: TGTGCCAGCAGTGAGTGGGGCAGGGGGCAGACTGAAGCTTTCTTT

length: 12
size: NA
V: TRBV12-3/TRBV12-4
D: NA
J: TRBJ1-1
CDR3: CASSLDGRGAFF
DNA: TGTGCCAGCAGTTTAGACGGGCGGGGGGCTTTCTTT

length: 17
size: many
V: TRBV5-4
D: NA
J: TRBJ2-3
CDR3: CASSLFSGGNSKDTQYF
DNA: TGTGCCAGCAGCTTGTTCTCAGGGGGGAACTCTAAAGATACGCAGTATTTT

length: 16
size: many
V: TRBV5-6
D: TRBD1
J: TRBJ1-1
CDR3: CASSPGTGGTGTEAFF
DNA: TGTGCCAGCAGCCCGGGGACAGGGGGCACGGGCACTGAAGCTTTCTTT

length: 16
size: few
V: TRBV19
D: NA
J: TRBJ2-6
CDR3: CASSIPGASGANVLTF
DNA: TGTGCCAGTAGTATCCCGGGAGCATCTGGGGCCAACGTCCTGACTTTC

length: 13
size: NA
V: TRBV2
D: NA
J: TRBJ2-7
CDR3: CASSGALNYEQYF
DNA: TGTGCCAGCAGTGGGGCACTGAACTACGAGCAGTACTTC

length: 12
size: medium-sized
V: TRBV29-1
D: TRBD1
J: TRBJ2-7
CDR3: CSVGTGGLEQYF
DNA: TGCAGCGTTGGGACAGGGGGTCTCGAGCAGTACTTC

length: 13
size: medium-sized
V: TRBV5-4
D: TRBD1
J: TRBJ1-5
CDR3: CASSWDRDQPQHF
DNA: TGTGCCAGCAGCTGGGACAGGGACCAGCCCCAGCATTTT

length: 15
size: NA
V: TRBV19
D: NA
J: TRBJ1-1
CDR3: CASSAAGGGRTEAFF
DNA: TGTGCCAGTAGTGCGGCGGGAGGGGGACGGACTGAAGCTTTCTTT

length: 20
size: medium-sized
V: TRBV24-1
D: TRBD1
J: TRBJ2-1
CDR3: CATSDFTGGWKNSSYNEQFF
DNA: TGTGCCACCAGTGATTTCACAGGGGGCTGGAAGAATAGCTCCTACAATGAGCAGTTCTTC

length: 14
size: few
V: TRBV5-6
D: NA
J: TRBJ1-4
CDR3: CASSLRGDYEKLFF
DNA: TGTGCCAGCAGCTTGAGGGGAGATTATGAAAAACTGTTTTTT

length: 13
size: many
V: TRBV6-6
D: NA
J: TRBJ1-5
CDR3: CASRGGFYQPQHF
DNA: TGTGCCAGCAGGGGGGGATTTTATCAGCCCCAGCATTTT

length: 13
size: NA
V: TRBV6-6
D: NA
J: TRBJ2-2
CDR3: CASSYLATGELFF
DNA: TGTGCCAGCAGTTACTTGGCCACCGGGGAGCTGTTTTTT

length: 13
size: medium-sized
V: TRBV29-1
D: NA
J: TRBJ1-2
CDR3: CSVHSTRDYGYTF
DNA: TGCAGCGTCCACAGCACTCGGGACTATGGCTACACCTTC

length: 16
size: medium-sized
V: TRBV19
D: TRBD1
J: TRBJ1-5
CDR3: CASSIVGTGVPQPQHF
DNA: TGTGCCAGTAGTATAGTGGGGACAGGGGTACCTCAGCCCCAGCATTTT

length: 15
size: NA
V: TRBV20-1
D: NA
J: TRBJ1-5
CDR3: CSARMGGGNNQPQHF
DNA: TGCAGTGCTAGAATGGGGGGCGGCAACAATCAGCCCCAGCATTTT

length: 15
size: many
V: TRBV12-3/TRBV12-4
D: NA
J: TRBJ2-6
CDR3: CASSLRGSGANVLTF
DNA: TGTGCCAGCAGTCTCAGGGGATCCGGGGCCAACGTCCTGACTTTC

length: 13
size: medium-sized
V: TRBV6-6
D: NA
J: TRBJ1-1
CDR3: CASSRTVNTEAFF
DNA: TGTGCCAGCAGTCGGACAGTGAACACTGAAGCTTTCTTT

length: 14
size: NA
V: TRBV19
D: NA
J: TRBJ2-5
CDR3: CASSIGGRQETQYF
DNA: TGTGCCAGTAGTATCGGGGGCAGACAAGAGACCCAGTACTTC

length: 14
size: NA
V: TRBV29-1
D: NA
J: TRBJ2-6
CDR3: CSVLTLSGANVLTF
DNA: TGCAGCGTCCTGACGCTCTCTGGGGCCAACGTCCTGACTTTC

length: 14
size: medium-sized
V: TRBV19
D: NA
J: TRBJ1-4
CDR3: CASSKLGGGEKLFF
DNA: TGTGCCAGTAGTAAGCTTGGAGGGGGTGAAAAACTGTTTTTT

length: 11
size: NA
V: TRBV24-1
D: NA
J: TRBJ1-2
CDR3: CATGARDGYTF
DNA: TGTGCCACGGGGGCCCGGGATGGCTACACCTTC

length: 16
size: NA
V: TRBV7-9
D: TRBD1
J: TRBJ2-7
CDR3: CASSQQSGTGGYEQYF
DNA: TGTGCCAGCAGCCAACAGTCCGGGACAGGGGGCTACGAGCAGTACTTC

length: 13
size: NA
V: TRBV20-1
D: NA
J: TRBJ2-7
CDR3: CSVERRGTYEQYF
DNA: TGCAGTGTCGAACGGCGGGGTACCTACGAGCAGTACTTC

length: 13
size: few
V: TRBV7-3
D: TRBD1
J: TRBJ2-1
CDR3: CASSYKTGGEQFF
DNA: TGTGCCAGCAGCTACAAGACAGGGGGTGAGCAGTTCTTC

length: 13
size: NA
V: TRBV20-1
D: NA
J: TRBJ1-1
CDR3: CSARWSGNTEAFF
DNA: TGCAGTGCTAGGTGGTCGGGGAACACTGAAGCTTTCTTT

length: 20
size: medium-sized
V: TRBV7-9
D: TRBD2
J: TRBJ2-1
CDR3: CASSLLLLAGGPTSYNEQFF
DNA: TGTGCCAGCAGCTTACTCCTACTAGCGGGGGGACCAACCTCCTACAATGAGCAGTTCTTC

length: 15
size: NA
V: TRBV19
D: NA
J: TRBJ1-5
CDR3: CASTRLGDLAQPQHF
DNA: TGTGCCAGTACCCGATTAGGGGACCTGGCTCAGCCCCAGCATTTT